Shown below are 15 T cell receptor beta chains from a single sample sequenced in a study of blood T cell repertoires in COVID-19. TCRdb's table, derived via immunoSEQ multiplex PCR, lists solely in-frame clones and lacks some. The sample includes almost 250,000 clones, 70% to 90% of them seen just once. The specimen was PBMCs or T cells enriched from blood (not recorded which). The source of these receptors is a woman aged 45-65 years with acute COVID-19.

The chain has TRBV6-5 and TRBJ2-1; 10 bases are a match to TRBD2. The V gene end was trimmed by 2 bases and the J gene end by 6 bases; junction bases not matched to a gene: 7. The CDR3 runs 16 residues. Looked up from germline, CDR1 is MNHEY and CDR2 is SVGAGI. The CDR3: CASSYPAGGPANEQFF. DNA for the CDR3: TGTGCCAGCAGTTACCCAGCGGGGGGGCCGGCCAATGAGCAGTTCTTC.

This clone was counted between two and nine times. The chain has TRBV18 and TRBJ1-2; 7 bases line up with TRBD1. Germline V gene sequence: CDR1 KGHSH, CDR2 LQKENI. Unmatched junction bases numbered 8, after V lost 8 bases and J lost 2 bases. The CDR3 sequence is 14 residues long. The CDR3 sequence: CASRPGQQNYGYTF. CDR3 nucleotide sequence: TGTGCCAGCCGGCCGGGACAGCAAAACTATGGCTACACCTTC.

The chain has TRBV18 and TRBJ1-1; D is perhaps TRBD1 (5 bases). Trimming pared 2 bases from V and 8 bases from J, leaving 15 bases between. Per germline, CDR1 KGHSH and CDR2 LQKENI. The CDR3 is 14 residues long. CDR3 sequence (DNA): TGTGCCAGCTCACCAACGCCGAGACAGACCGAAGCTTTCTTT. Its protein product is CASSPTPRQTEAFF.

V and J are TRBV2 and TRBJ1-1; a possible D gene is TRBD1 (6 bases). V lost 4 bases and J lost 0, with 9 bases in between. The CDR3 spans 14 residues. The germline gives CDR1 SNHLY, CDR2 FYNNEI. Here the CDR3 reads CASSADRLNTEAFF. As DNA, the CDR3 is TGTGCCAGCAGTGCAGACAGGCTGAACACTGAAGCTTTCTTT.

The chain has TRBV24-1 and TRBJ1-6; TRBD1 might be the D (5 bases). The V and J ends lost 0 bases and 7 bases respectively, with 12 bases between them. The CDR3 runs to 16 residues. Germline V gene data show CDR1 as KGHDR and CDR2 as SFDVKD. CDR3 sequence: CATSDLGPHRNSPLHF. DNA of the CDR3: TGTGCCACCAGTGATTTGGGACCGCACAGGAATTCACCCCTCCACTTT.

This sequence joins TRBV20-1 and TRBJ2-7; the D is unclear. The CDR3 totals 11 residues. Trimming took off 3 bases at V and 6 bases at J, with 9 bases between the two ends. Germline V CDR1 and CDR2: DFQATT, SNEGSKA (reference sequence). The CDR3: CSASLTSEQYF. In DNA, the CDR3 is TGCAGTGCTAGTCTGACATCCGAGCAGTACTTC.

Only a few counts were recorded for this clone. V gene TRBV3-1 (or the pseudogene TRBV3-2) combines with J gene TRBJ1-1; TRBD1 might be the D (5 bases). CDR1 is LGHDT and CDR2 is YNNKEL in the germline V gene (reference sequence). Trimming took 5 bases from V and 3 from J, leaving 7 bases between them. This CDR3 region has 12 residues. Here the CDR3 reads CASSATDTEAFF. Here the CDR3 DNA reads TGTGCCAGCAGCGCGACAGACACTGAAGCTTTCTTT.

The V call is TRBV5-1, the J call TRBJ2-7; 8 bases map to TRBD1. The length of the CDR3 is 15 residues. Germline V lookup: CDR1 SGHRS, CDR2 YFSETQ. The junction had 9 bases not matched to a gene; V was cut back by 0 bases and J by 7 bases. CDR3 in DNA: TGCGCCAGCAGCTTGGCCTCAGGACAGGGCCGTGAGCAGTACTTC. It codes for CASSLASGQGREQYF.

This rearrangement joins TRBV18 to TRBJ2-1, with TRBD1 as a possible D gene (6 bases). CDR3 size: 15 residues. CDR1 is KGHSH, CDR2 LQKENI, per germline. Trimming removed 4 bases at V and 6 bases at J, with 16 bases between. DNA of the CDR3: TGTGCCAGCTCACTGACAGGCGCCCCGGGCAATGAGCAGTTCTTC. Translated: CASSLTGAPGNEQFF. The full variable domain, with the rest looked up from reference TRBV18 and TRBJ2-1, is NAGVMQNPRHLVRRRGQEARLRCSPMKGHSHVYWYRQLPEEGLKFMVYLQKENIIDESGMPKERFSAEFPKEGPSILRIQQVVRGDSAAYFCASSLTGAPGNEQFFGPGTRLTVL.

This clone appeared many times. CDR3 DNA: TGTGCCGGAGGACAGGGGACAGATACGCAGTATTTT. It encodes CAGGQGTDTQYF. This sequence joins TRBV6-6 and TRBJ2-3; 9 bases line up with TRBD1. The V segment lost 11 bases and the J segment 3 bases; nucleotides outside the gene matches: 3. Germline CDR1 is MNHNY and CDR2 is SVGAGI (reference sequence). The CDR3 consists of 12 residues.

The rearrangement links TRBV29-1 to TRBJ2-2, with D unclear. CDR1 SQVTM and CDR2 ANQGSEA come from the germline V gene. V was pared by 3 bases and J by 0 bases, with 8 bases between. CDR3 length: 14 amino acids. The CDR3 region has the DNA TGCAGCGTTGAGTCCCTATCGAACACCGGGGAGCTGTTTTTT. Encoded protein: CSVESLSNTGELFF.

The gene calls are TRBV7-2 and TRBJ2-7; TRBD1 matches at 10 bases. CDR3 length: 16 amino acids. Germline trimming cut 4 bases from V and 5 bases from J; bases unmatched to any gene: 11. CDR1 and CDR2 (germline): SGHTA, FQGNSA. The chain's CDR3 is CASSSGTGDVIHEQYF. The CDR3 region has the DNA TGTGCCAGCAGCTCAGGGACAGGGGACGTAATACACGAGCAGTACTTC.

This clone was seen once. The gene calls are TRBV4-1 and TRBJ2-1, with 15 positions matching TRBD2. V lost 4 bases to trimming and J lost 8 bases; unmatched junction nucleotides: 6. In germline, CDR1 is MGHRA, CDR2 YSYEKL. This CDR3 region has 16 residues. This CDR3 is CASSLEGLAGGDEQFF. CDR3 DNA sequence: TGCGCCAGCAGCCTGGAGGGACTAGCGGGGGGTGATGAGCAGTTCTTC.

This sequence joins TRBV7-6 and TRBJ1-3, with 7 positions matching TRBD1. With V trimmed by 4 bases and J by 0 bases, 6 bases remained unmatched. Germline V gene lookup returns CDR1 SGHVS and CDR2 FNYEAQ. The CDR3 runs to 16 residues. CDR3 loop: CASSYGQARSGNTIYF. DNA of the CDR3: TGTGCCAGCAGCTACGGACAGGCCCGCTCTGGAAACACCATATATTTT. Complete variable domain (other parts from reference TRBV7-6 and TRBJ1-3): GAGVSQSPRYKVTKRGQDVALRCDPISGHVSLYWYRQALGQGPEFLTYFNYEAQQDKSGLPNDRFSAERPEGSISTLTIQRTEQRDSAMYRCASSYGQARSGNTIYFGEGSWLTVV.

The V gene is TRBV7-2, the J gene TRBJ1-2; 9 positions match TRBD1. The V segment lost 5 bases and the J segment 6 bases; nucleotides outside the gene matches: 16. The CDR3 spans 17 residues. The germline V gene has CDR1 SGHTA and CDR2 FQGNSA. The CDR3 loop reads CASSEIRTGVKADGYTF. As DNA, the CDR3 is TGTGCCAGCAGCGAGATACGGACAGGGGTCAAGGCTGATGGCTACACCTTC.